The 8 T cell receptor beta chains below all came from one sample that was sequenced in a study of T cells in Graves' hyperthyroidism and ophthalmopathy. RNA transcripts were the template for amplifying TCR beta CDR3 regions. During a first-round RT-PCR of the TCR CDR3, the HTBI primer set was used. TCRdb re-called the multiplex PCR reads with MiXCR, one entry per CDR3 protein. The repertoire holds about 770,000 distinct CDR3 sequences, with roughly a sixth as singletons. Sequencing was performed on blood. These receptors came from a woman aged 45-65 years with Graves' hyperthyroidism that later progressed to Graves' ophthalmopathy.

J is TRBJ1-2 and V is TRBV5-1; D uncertain. The CDR3 covers 14 residues. CDR1 is SGHRS, CDR2 YFSETQ, per germline. V lost 2 bases, J lost 2 bases, and 10 bases lay in between. CDR3 protein: CASSFDGLNYGYTF. The CDR3 coding sequence is TGCGCCAGCAGCTTCGACGGATTGAACTATGGCTACACCTTC.

This clonotype showed up many times. The chain joins TRBV2 to TRBJ1-4; D is perhaps TRBD1 (6 bases). The CDR3 is 12 amino acids. V was clipped by 8 bases and J by 8 bases, with 12 bases between them. Looked up from germline, CDR1 is SNHLY and CDR2 is FYNNEI. The CDR3 DNA is TGTGCCAGCCGACAGGATGGAGAAAAACTGTTTTTT. Translation gives CASRQDGEKLFF.

The rearrangement links TRBV29-1 to TRBJ2-7, with unresolved D. V was trimmed by 7 bases and J by 2 bases, leaving 9 bases between them. Germline values: CDR1 SQVTM, CDR2 ANQGSEA. The CDR3 extends over 11 amino acids. CDR3 DNA sequence: TGCAGCGCCCTAAATGCCTACGAGCAGTACTTC. The encoded protein is CSALNAYEQYF.

About this clonotype itself: This may arise from a read error, as a much more abundant clone is one base away. V gene TRBV12-3 or TRBV12-4 combines with J gene TRBJ1-3, with TRBD1 as a possible D gene (5 bases). The CDR3 is 16 amino acids. The CDR3 sequence is CASSPGLRNSGNNIYF. CDR3 coding DNA: TGTGCCAGCAGTCCGGGACTTCGCAACTCTGGAAACAACATATATTTT.

In this sample, this clonotype turned up a few times. The chain carries TRBV30 and TRBJ1-6; 8 bases align to TRBD1. The junction had 7 bases not matched to a gene; V was cut back by 2 bases and J by 10 bases. Germline-derived CDR1 and CDR2 are GTSNPN and SVGIG (reference sequence). This CDR3 contains 14 residues. Here the CDR3 DNA reads TGTGCCTGGAGTATTTCAGGGGGCGGATCACCCCTCCACTTT. Residues: CAWSISGGGSPLHF.

Only a few counts were recorded for this clonotype. The chain couples TRBV6-1 to TRBJ2-7; D not resolved. Trimming removed 5 bases at V and 7 bases at J, with 6 bases between. Germline-derived CDR1 and CDR2 are MNHNS and SASEGT. The CDR3 is made up of 10 amino acids. CDR3 DNA sequence: TGTGCCAGCAGTTGGCCAGAGCAGTACTTC. Its protein product is CASSWPEQYF.

This clonotype was recorded a few times. This chain uses TRBV10-3 with TRBJ2-3; the D gene is possibly TRBD1 (5 bases). Germline CDR1 reads ENHRY; CDR2 reads SYGVKD. V was pared by 3 bases and J by 0 bases, with 16 bases between. The CDR3 totals 17 residues. This CDR3 is CAISDQGTPLSTDTQYF. In DNA, the CDR3 is TGTGCCATCAGTGATCAGGGAACTCCGCTAAGCACAGATACGCAGTATTTT.

The chain combines TRBV12-3 or TRBV12-4 with TRBJ2-5, with D tentatively TRBD2 (6 bases). This CDR3 is 15 amino acids long. V lost 5 bases and J lost 7, with 20 bases in between. The CDR3 protein is CASSRGDSGFGTQYF. The CDR3 bases are TGTGCCAGCAGTAGAGGGGATAGCGGCTTCGGGACCCAGTACTTC.